This T cell receptor beta chain derives from a study of OX40 agonist ivuxolimab in advanced cancers. Study-wide background: Melanoma, hepatocellular carcinoma, head and neck or renal cell cancer occurred in dose-escalation patients.

Patients were excluded for autoimmune disease history or systemic immunosuppression. The germline V gene has CDR1 SGHNT and CDR2 YYREEE (reference sequence). The CDR3 loop spans 13 amino acids. Trimming removed 4 bases at V and 5 bases at J, with 12 bases between. Clones were sequenced by immunoSEQ multiplex PCR, and TCRdb holds only the in-frame ones, with some missing. The data show about 92,000 clones, with under 95% seen just once and more than 0.25% held by the top ten. The sample in question was CD4+ or CD8+ T cells sorted from blood, obtained in a trial of the OX40 agonist ivuxolimab. This TCR was recovered from an adult with an advanced solid tumor such as melanoma, head and neck, liver or kidney cancer. The rearrangement uses TRBV5-4 and TRBJ2-5; D unresolved. The CDR3 sequence: CASSPRVRETQYF. CDR3 nucleotides: TGTGCCAGCAGCCCTAGGGTACGGGAGACCCAGTACTTC.